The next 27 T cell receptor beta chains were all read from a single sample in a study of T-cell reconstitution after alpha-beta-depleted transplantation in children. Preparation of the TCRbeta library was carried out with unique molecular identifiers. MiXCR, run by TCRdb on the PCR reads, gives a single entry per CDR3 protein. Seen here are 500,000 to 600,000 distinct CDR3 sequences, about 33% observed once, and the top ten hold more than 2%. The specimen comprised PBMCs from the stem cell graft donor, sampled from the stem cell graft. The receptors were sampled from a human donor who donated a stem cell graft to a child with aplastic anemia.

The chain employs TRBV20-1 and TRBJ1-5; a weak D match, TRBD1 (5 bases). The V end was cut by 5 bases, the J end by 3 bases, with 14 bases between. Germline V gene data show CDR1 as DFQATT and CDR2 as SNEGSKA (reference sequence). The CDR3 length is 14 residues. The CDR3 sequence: CSAFSGTFNQPQHF. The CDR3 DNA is TGCAGTGCTTTTTCCGGGACCTTCAATCAGCCCCAGCATTTT.

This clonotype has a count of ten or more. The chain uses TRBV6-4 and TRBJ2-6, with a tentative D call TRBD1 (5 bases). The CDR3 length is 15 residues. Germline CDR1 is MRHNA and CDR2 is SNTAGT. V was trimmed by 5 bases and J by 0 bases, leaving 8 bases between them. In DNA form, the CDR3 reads TGTGCCAGCAGTCTGGACACCTCTGGGGCCAACGTCCTGACTTTC. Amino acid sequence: CASSLDTSGANVLTF.

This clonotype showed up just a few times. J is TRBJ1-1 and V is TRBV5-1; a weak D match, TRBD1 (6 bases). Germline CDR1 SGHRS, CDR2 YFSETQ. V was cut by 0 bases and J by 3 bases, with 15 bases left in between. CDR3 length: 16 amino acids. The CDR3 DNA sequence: TGCGCCAGCAGCTTGGCCCCCCAGGGGCGATACACTGAAGCTTTCTTT. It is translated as CASSLAPQGRYTEAFF.

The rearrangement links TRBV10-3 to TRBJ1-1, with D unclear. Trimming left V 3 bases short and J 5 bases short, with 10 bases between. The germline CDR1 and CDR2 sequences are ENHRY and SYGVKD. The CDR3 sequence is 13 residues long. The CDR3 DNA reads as TGTGCCATCAGTGATTTAGGGAGGACTGAAGCTTTCTTT. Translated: CAISDLGRTEAFF.

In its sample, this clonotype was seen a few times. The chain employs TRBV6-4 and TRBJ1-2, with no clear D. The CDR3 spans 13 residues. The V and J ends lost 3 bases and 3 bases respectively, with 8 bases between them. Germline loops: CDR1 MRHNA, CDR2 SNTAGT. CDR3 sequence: CASSEVGYYGYTF. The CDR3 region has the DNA TGTGCCAGCAGTGAGGTGGGGTACTATGGCTACACCTTC.

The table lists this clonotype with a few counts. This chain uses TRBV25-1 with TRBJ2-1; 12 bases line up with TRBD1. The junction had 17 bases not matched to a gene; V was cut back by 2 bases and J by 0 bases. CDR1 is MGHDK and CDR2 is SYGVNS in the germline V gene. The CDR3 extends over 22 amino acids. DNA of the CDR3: TGTGCCAGCAGTGAAGTTAGCACTGGGGACAGGGGGCCGGAGGGCTCCTACAATGAGCAGTTCTTC. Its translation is CASSEVSTGDRGPEGSYNEQFF.

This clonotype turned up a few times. CDR3 amino acids: CASSSTDSGETQYF. The CDR3 coding sequence is TGTGCCAGCAGCTCAACGGATTCTGGGGAGACCCAGTACTTC. V usage is TRBV7-9 and J usage is TRBJ2-5; D is unclear. The V end lost 4 bases, the J end lost 5 bases, and 14 bases lay between the germline ends. Germline CDR1 reads SEHNR; CDR2 reads FQNEAQ (reference sequence). The CDR3 totals 14 residues.

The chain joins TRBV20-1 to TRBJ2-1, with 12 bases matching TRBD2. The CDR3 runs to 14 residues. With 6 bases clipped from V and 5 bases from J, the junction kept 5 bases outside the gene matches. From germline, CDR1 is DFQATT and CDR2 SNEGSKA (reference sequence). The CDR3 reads CSAVLAGGHNEQFF. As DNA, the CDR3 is TGCAGTGCCGTACTAGCGGGAGGCCACAATGAGCAGTTCTTC.

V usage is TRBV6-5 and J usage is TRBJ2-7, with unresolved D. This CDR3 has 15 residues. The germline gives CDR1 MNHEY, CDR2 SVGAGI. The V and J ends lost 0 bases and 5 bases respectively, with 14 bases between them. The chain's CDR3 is CASSYSDQAVHEQYF. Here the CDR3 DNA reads TGTGCCAGCAGTTACTCGGATCAGGCCGTCCACGAGCAGTACTTC.

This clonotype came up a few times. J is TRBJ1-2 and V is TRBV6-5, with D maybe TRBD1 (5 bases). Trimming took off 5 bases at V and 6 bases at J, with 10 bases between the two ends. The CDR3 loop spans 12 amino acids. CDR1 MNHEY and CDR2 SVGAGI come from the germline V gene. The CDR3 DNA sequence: TGTGCCAGCAGTCTGAGGGGAAATGGCTACACCTTC. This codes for CASSLRGNGYTF.

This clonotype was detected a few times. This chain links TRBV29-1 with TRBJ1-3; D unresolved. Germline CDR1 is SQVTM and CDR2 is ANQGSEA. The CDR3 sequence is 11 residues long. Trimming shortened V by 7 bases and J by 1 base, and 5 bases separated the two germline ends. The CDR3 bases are TGCAGCGCGTCTTCTGGAAACACCATATATTTT. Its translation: CSASSGNTIYF.

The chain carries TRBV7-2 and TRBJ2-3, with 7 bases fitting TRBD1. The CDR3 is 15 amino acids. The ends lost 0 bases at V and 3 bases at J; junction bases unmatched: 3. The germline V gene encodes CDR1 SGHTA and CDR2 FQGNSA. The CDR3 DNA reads TGTGCCAGCAGCTTAGCGGCCAGGGGGACAGATACGCAGTATTTT. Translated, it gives CASSLAARGTDTQYF.

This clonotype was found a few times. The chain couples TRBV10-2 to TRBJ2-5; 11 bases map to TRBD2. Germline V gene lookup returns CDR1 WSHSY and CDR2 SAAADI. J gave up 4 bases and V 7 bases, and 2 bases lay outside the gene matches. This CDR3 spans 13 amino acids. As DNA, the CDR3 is TGCGCCAGCAACCTAGCGGGAGGAGAGACCCAGTACTTC. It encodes CASNLAGGETQYF.

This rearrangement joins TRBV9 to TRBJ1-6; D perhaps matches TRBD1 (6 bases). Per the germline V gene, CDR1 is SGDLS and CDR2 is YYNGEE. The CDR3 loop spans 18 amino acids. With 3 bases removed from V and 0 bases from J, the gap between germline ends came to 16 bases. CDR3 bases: TGTGCCAGCAGCGATTCGACAGGAAATAGCTCCTATAATTCACCCCTCCACTTT. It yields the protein CASSDSTGNSSYNSPLHF. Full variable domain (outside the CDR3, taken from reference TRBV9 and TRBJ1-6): DSGVTQTPKHLITATGQRVTLRCSPRSGDLSVYWYQQSLDQGLQFLIQYYNGEERAKGNILERFSAQQFPDLHSELNLSSLELGDSALYFCASSDSTGNSSYNSPLHFGNGTRLTVT.

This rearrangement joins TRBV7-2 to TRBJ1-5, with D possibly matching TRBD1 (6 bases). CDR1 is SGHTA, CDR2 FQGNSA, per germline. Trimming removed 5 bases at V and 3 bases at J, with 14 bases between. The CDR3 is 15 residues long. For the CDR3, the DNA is TGTGCCAGCAGCCCCATTGGGGGGGCCAATCAGCCCCAGCATTTT. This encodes CASSPIGGANQPQHF. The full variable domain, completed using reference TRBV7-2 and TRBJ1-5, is GAGVSQSPSNKVTEKGKDVELRCDPISGHTALYWYRQSLGQGLEFLIYFQGNSAPDKSGLPSDRFSAERTGGSVSTLTIQRTQQEDSAVYLCASSPIGGANQPQHFGDGTRLSIL.

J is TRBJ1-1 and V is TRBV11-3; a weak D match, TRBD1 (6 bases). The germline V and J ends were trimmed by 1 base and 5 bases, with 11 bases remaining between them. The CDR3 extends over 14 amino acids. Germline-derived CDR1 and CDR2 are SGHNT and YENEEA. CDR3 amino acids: CASSLGRGWTEAFF. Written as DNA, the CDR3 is TGTGCCAGCAGCTTAGGCAGGGGTTGGACTGAAGCTTTCTTT.

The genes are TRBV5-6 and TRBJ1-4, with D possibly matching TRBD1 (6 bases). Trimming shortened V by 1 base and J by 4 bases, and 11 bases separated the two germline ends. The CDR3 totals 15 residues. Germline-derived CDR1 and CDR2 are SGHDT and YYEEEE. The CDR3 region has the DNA TGTGCCAGCAGCTTGCCTACAGGGCATAATGAAAAACTGTTTTTT. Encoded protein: CASSLPTGHNEKLFF.

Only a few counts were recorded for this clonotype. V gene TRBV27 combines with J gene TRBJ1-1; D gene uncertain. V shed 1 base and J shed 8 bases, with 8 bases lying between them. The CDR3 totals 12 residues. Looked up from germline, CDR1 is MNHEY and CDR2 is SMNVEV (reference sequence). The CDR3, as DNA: TGTGCCAGCAGTTTATTGGGCGCGGAAGCTTTCTTT. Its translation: CASSLLGAEAFF.

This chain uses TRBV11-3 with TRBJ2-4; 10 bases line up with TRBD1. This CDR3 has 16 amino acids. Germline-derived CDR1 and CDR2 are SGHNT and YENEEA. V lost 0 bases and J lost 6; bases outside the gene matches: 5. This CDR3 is CASSLERTGGGNIQYF. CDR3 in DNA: TGTGCCAGCAGCTTAGAAAGGACAGGGGGGGGAAACATTCAGTACTTC.

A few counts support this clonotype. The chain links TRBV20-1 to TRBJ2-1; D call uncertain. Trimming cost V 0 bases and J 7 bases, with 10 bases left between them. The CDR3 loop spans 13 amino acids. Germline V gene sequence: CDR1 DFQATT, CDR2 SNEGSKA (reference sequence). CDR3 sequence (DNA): TGCAGTGCTAGAGATGCCCGGCGGAATGAGCAGTTCTTC. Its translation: CSARDARRNEQFF.

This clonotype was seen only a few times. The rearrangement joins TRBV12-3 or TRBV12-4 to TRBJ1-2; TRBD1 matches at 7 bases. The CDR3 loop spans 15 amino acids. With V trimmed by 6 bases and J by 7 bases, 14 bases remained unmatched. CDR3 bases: TGTGCCAGCAGCCCGCAAGACAGGGATATACCTGGCTACACCTTC. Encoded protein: CASSPQDRDIPGYTF.

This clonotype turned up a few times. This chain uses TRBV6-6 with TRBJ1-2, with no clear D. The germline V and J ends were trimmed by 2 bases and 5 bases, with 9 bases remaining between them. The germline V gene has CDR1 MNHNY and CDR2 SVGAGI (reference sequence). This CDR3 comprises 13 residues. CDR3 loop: CASSYTREYGYTF. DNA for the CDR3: TGTGCCAGCAGTTACACCAGAGAATATGGCTACACCTTC.

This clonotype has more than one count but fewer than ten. The CDR3 DNA reads TGTGCCAGCAGCTTAAGGGACAGGGCCAATGAGCAGTTCTTC. It codes for CASSLRDRANEQFF. The V and J genes are TRBV7-2 and TRBJ2-1; 9 positions match TRBD1. The CDR3 has 14 residues. The germline gives CDR1 SGHTA, CDR2 FQGNSA. V trimming: 2 bases; J trimming: 6 bases; junction bases outside the gene matches: 2.

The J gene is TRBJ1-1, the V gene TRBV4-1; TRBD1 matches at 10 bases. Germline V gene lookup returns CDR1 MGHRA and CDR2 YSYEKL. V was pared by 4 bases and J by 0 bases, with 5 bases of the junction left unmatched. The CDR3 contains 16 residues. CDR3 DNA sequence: TGCGCCAGCAGCCCGGGACAGGGGCCTATGAACACTGAAGCTTTCTTT. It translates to CASSPGQGPMNTEAFF.

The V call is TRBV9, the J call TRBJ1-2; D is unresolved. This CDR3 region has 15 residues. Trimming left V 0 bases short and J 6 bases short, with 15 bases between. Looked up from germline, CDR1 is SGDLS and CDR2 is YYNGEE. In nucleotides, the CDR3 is TGTGCCAGCAGCGTAGAAGCCAGGCCGATAGATGGCTACACCTTC. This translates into CASSVEARPIDGYTF.

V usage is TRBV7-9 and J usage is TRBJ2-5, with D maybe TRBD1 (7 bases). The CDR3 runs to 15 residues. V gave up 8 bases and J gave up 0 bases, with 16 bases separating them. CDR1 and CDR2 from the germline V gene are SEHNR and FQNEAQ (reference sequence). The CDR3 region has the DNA TGTGCCAGCTCCCTCAGGGGGGACTACCAAGAGACCCAGTACTTC. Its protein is CASSLRGDYQETQYF.

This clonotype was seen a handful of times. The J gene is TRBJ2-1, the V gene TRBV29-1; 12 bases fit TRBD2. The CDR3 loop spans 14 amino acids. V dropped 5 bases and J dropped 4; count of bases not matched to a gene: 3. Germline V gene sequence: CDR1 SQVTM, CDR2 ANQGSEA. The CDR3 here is CSVRTSGTYNEQFF. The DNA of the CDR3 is TGCAGCGTTAGGACTAGCGGGACTTACAATGAGCAGTTCTTC.